The clone carrying this T cell receptor (beta chain) was recorded only once. This CDR3 comprises 18 residues. Per the germline V gene, CDR1 is SGHKS and CDR2 is YYEKEE (reference sequence). Trimming took off 0 bases at V and 1 base at J, with 18 bases between the two ends. Assay: immunoSEQ multiplex PCR; the TCRdb copy retains only in-frame clones and omits some. The data show 90,000 to 110,000 clones, 82% seen once. This specimen comes from a study of T cell responses to AZD1222 COVID-19 vaccine. This chain connects TRBV5-5 to TRBJ2-3; D may match TRBD1 or TRBD2 (5 bases each). This receptor was obtained from an adult in good health. The starting material was peripheral blood, obtained on day 0 of AZD1222 vaccination. CDR3 nucleotides: TGTGCCAGCAGCTTGGTAGCTCGGCAGGGAGAGGGCACAGATACGCAGTATTTT. It yields the protein CASSLVARQGEGTDTQYF. Full variable domain (remainder filled in from reference TRBV5-5 and TRBJ2-3): DAGVTQSPTHLIKTRGQQVTLRCSPISGHKSVSWYQQVLGQGPQFIFQYYEKEERGRGNFPDRFSARQFPNYSSELNVNALLLGDSALYLCASSLVARQGEGTDTQYFGPGTRLTVL.